One and the same sample provided the 31 T cell receptor beta chains below, sequenced in a study of cytomegalovirus exposure and HLA in healthy donors. Sequencing was performed with immunoSEQ multiplex PCR; in TCRdb, only in-frame clones are kept and a portion is missing. Here the sample spans over 150,000 clones, roughly 84% being singletons. Material: PBMCs. These receptors were obtained from a woman under 40 in good health and CMV-seropositive.

The rearrangement uses TRBV6-6 and TRBJ1-5; 10 bases line up with TRBD1. Germline V gives CDR1 MNHNY, CDR2 SVGAGI (reference sequence). V lost 5 bases to trimming and J lost 5 bases; unmatched junction nucleotides: 6. The CDR3 sequence is 15 residues long. Written as DNA, the CDR3 is TGTGCCAGCAGTGTCCGGGACAGGGGCCATCAGCCCCAGCATTTT. Translated, it gives CASSVRDRGHQPQHF.

This rearrangement joins TRBV29-1 to TRBJ2-1; D is perhaps TRBD1 (5 bases). The CDR3 is 12 amino acids. CDR1 is SQVTM, CDR2 ANQGSEA, per germline. V was pared by 3 bases and J by 12 bases, with 15 bases between. The DNA for the CDR3 is TGCAGCGTTGAGGACCCAGGGCTGGGGCAGTTCTTC. Protein: CSVEDPGLGQFF.

This chain links TRBV6-6 with TRBJ1-1; no clear D. Trimming pared 8 bases from V and 1 base from J, leaving 11 bases between. CDR3 size: 13 residues. Per germline, CDR1 MNHNY and CDR2 SVGAGI (reference sequence). CDR3 region: CASASGPNTEAFF. The CDR3, as DNA: TGTGCCAGCGCCTCAGGTCCGAACACTGAAGCTTTCTTT.

This chain connects TRBV19 to TRBJ2-7, with TRBD2 matching 11 bases. V lost 5 bases, J lost 6 bases, and 9 bases stayed unmatched. Germline CDR1 LNHDA, CDR2 SQIVND (reference sequence). CDR3 length: 15 amino acids. CDR3 in DNA: TGTGCCAGTAGTCGATTATCCGGGACTAGCGGCGAGCAGTACTTC. Translation gives CASSRLSGTSGEQYF.

This sequence joins TRBV25-1 and TRBJ2-7; 9 nucleotides line up with TRBD1. V was pared by 6 bases and J by 3 bases, with 6 bases of the junction left unmatched. This CDR3 is built from 14 residues. The V gene's germline CDR1 is MGHDK and CDR2 SYGVNS. The CDR3 is CASRAGTGIYEQYF. The DNA for the CDR3 is TGTGCCAGCAGAGCCGGGACAGGGATCTACGAGCAGTACTTC.

This clone appeared once. This chain uses TRBV7-2 with TRBJ2-1; TRBD2 agrees at 7 bases. Per germline, CDR1 SGHTA and CDR2 FQGNSA. CDR3 length: 15 residues. Trimming took 2 bases from V and 4 from J; bases not matched to a gene: 5. CDR3 nucleotides: TGTGCCAGCAGCTTACAGAGCGGGACTTACAATGAGCAGTTCTTC. Translation gives CASSLQSGTYNEQFF.

The V call is TRBV7-6, the J call TRBJ2-5, with D hard to call. The ends were cut back, 2 bases at V and 1 base at J, with 8 bases in the middle. This CDR3 comprises 14 residues. Germline loops: CDR1 SGHVS, CDR2 FNYEAQ. DNA for the CDR3: TGTGCCAGCAGCTTAAGCCCGGGCCAAGAGACCCAGTACTTC. Its protein is CASSLSPGQETQYF.

The chain carries TRBV6-1 and TRBJ2-7; 8 nucleotides line up with TRBD1. Trimming at V came to 6 bases and at J to 3 bases, leaving 10 bases not matched to a gene. Germline CDR1 reads MNHNS; CDR2 reads SASEGT. The CDR3 extends over 15 amino acids. CDR3: CASSGGGTGRYEQYF. The CDR3 bases are TGTGCCAGCAGCGGTGGGGGGACAGGTCGCTACGAGCAGTACTTC.

The J gene is TRBJ2-2, the V gene TRBV6-1; D might be TRBD2 (5 bases). This CDR3 contains 13 residues. The germline V gene has CDR1 MNHNS and CDR2 SASEGT. Deletions cut 3 bases from V and 4 bases from J, with 6 bases between. The CDR3 DNA follows: TGTGCCAGCAGTGAGAGCGGCACCGGGGAGCTGTTTTTT. It codes for CASSESGTGELFF.

The chain carries TRBV25-1 and TRBJ2-2; D perhaps matches TRBD2 (6 bases). V gave up 6 bases and J gave up 2 bases, with 10 bases separating them. This CDR3 comprises 14 residues. CDR1 and CDR2 (germline): MGHDK, SYGVNS. The CDR3 reads CASRVAVNTGELFF. CDR3 nucleotides: TGTGCCAGCAGAGTAGCGGTTAACACCGGGGAGCTGTTTTTT.

The rearrangement links TRBV7-6 to TRBJ1-4; unclear D gene. This CDR3 has 14 amino acids. CDR1 is SGHVS and CDR2 is FNYEAQ in the germline V gene. The V gene lost 4 bases and the J gene lost 4 bases, with 10 bases spanning the gap. The CDR3: CASSSWAYNEKLFF. The CDR3 coding sequence is TGTGCCAGCAGCTCTTGGGCTTATAATGAAAAACTGTTTTTT.

The chain carries TRBV5-6 and TRBJ2-7; D is undetermined. V lost 0 bases to trimming and J lost 4 bases, with 8 bases between them. The CDR3 has 13 amino acids. Germline CDR1 reads SGHDT; CDR2 reads YYEEEE. CDR3 amino acids: CASSLGRLYEQYF. In nucleotides, the CDR3 is TGTGCCAGCAGCTTGGGCAGACTGTACGAGCAGTACTTC.

This clone was counted only a few times. This chain uses TRBV19 with TRBJ2-7; no definite D call. Between the trimmed V and J ends, which lost 3 bases and 4 bases, there was a span of 10 bases. The V gene's germline CDR1 is LNHDA and CDR2 SQIVND (reference sequence). CDR3 length: 13 amino acids. The CDR3 sequence is CASSIPPRYEQYF. The CDR3 DNA follows: TGTGCCAGTAGTATCCCGCCTAGGTACGAGCAGTACTTC.

This clone was found many times. CDR3 sequence reads: CASSADTSSGNTIYF. Written as DNA, the CDR3 is TGTGCCAGCAGTGCAGATACCTCCTCTGGAAACACCATATATTTT. The chain employs TRBV2 and TRBJ1-3; D gene uncertain. CDR1 and CDR2 from the germline V gene are SNHLY and FYNNEI. Deletions cut 4 bases from V and 0 bases from J, with 10 bases between. The CDR3 extends over 15 amino acids.

Here the CDR3 DNA reads TGTGCCAGCAGCCGGGGGACTGGGGAGCAGTTCTTC. Its translation: CASSRGTGEQFF. The genes are TRBV14 and TRBJ2-1; D perhaps matches TRBD2 (6 bases). This CDR3 spans 12 amino acids. CDR1 is SGHDN and CDR2 is FVKESK in the germline V gene. Trimming shortened V by 4 bases and J by 10 bases, and 11 bases separated the two germline ends.

The CDR3 region has the DNA TGTGCCAGTAGAGCTAGCGGGAGTTTCAACGAGCAGTACTTC. This encodes CASRASGSFNEQYF. The gene calls are TRBV19 and TRBJ2-7; 10 bases align to TRBD2. The V and J ends lost 6 bases and 5 bases, in that order; junction bases with no gene match: 7. The germline gives CDR1 LNHDA, CDR2 SQIVND (reference sequence). The CDR3 loop spans 14 amino acids.

This clone turned up a few times. J is TRBJ1-2 and V is TRBV5-1, with D uncertain. The CDR3 spans 15 residues. V was pared by 0 bases and J by 2 bases, with 11 bases between. Germline assignment: CDR1 SGHRS and CDR2 YFSETQ. Written as DNA, the CDR3 is TGCGCCAGCAGCTTGGGCTCAGGCGAGAACTATGGCTACACCTTC. Its translation: CASSLGSGENYGYTF.

The chain couples TRBV6-5 to TRBJ2-3; unclear D gene. In germline, CDR1 is MNHEY, CDR2 SVGAGI. Trimming cost V 0 bases and J 5 bases, with 9 bases left between them. This CDR3 has 14 residues. The CDR3 nucleotides read TGTGCCAGCAGTTACTCTACCCGAGGAGATACGCAGTATTTT. This codes for CASSYSTRGDTQYF.

The chain employs TRBV7-9 and TRBJ2-3; 8 nucleotides match TRBD2. Germline loops: CDR1 SEHNR, CDR2 FQNEAQ (reference sequence). CDR3 length: 18 residues. V was clipped by 5 bases and J by 3 bases; unmatched bases: 16. CDR3 residues: CASSLLTTLAGFTDTQYF. The CDR3 DNA reads as TGTGCCAGCAGCCTACTAACCACTTTAGCGGGATTTACAGATACGCAGTATTTT.

The DNA for the CDR3 is TGTGCCAGCAGAGACAGGTGGCCGAACACTGAAGCTTTCTTT. It translates to CASRDRWPNTEAFF. The chain joins TRBV27 to TRBJ1-1, with a weak D call TRBD1 (6 bases). The CDR3 runs to 14 residues. CDR1 is MNHEY, CDR2 SMNVEV, per germline (reference sequence). V was trimmed by 6 bases and J by 1 base, leaving 12 bases between them.

V usage is TRBV6-5 and J usage is TRBJ2-7; TRBD2 aligns across 10 bases. V lost 5 bases to trimming and J lost 3 bases; unmatched junction nucleotides: 4. Per the germline V gene, CDR1 is MNHEY and CDR2 is SVGAGI. The CDR3 is made up of 14 amino acids. CDR3 nucleotides: TGTGCCAGCAGTCTCCAGCGGGAGGGCTACGAGCAGTACTTC. As protein: CASSLQREGYEQYF.

The chain employs TRBV7-3 and TRBJ2-1; 9 bases line up with TRBD2. Trimming at V came to 4 bases and at J to 10 bases, leaving 8 bases not matched to a gene. The germline CDR1 and CDR2 sequences are SGHTA and FQGTGA. The CDR3 length is 14 residues. The chain's CDR3 is CASSSIAGAGEQFF. DNA for the CDR3: TGTGCCAGCAGCTCAATAGCGGGAGCAGGGGAGCAGTTCTTC.

The rearrangement links TRBV6-5 to TRBJ1-1, with D maybe TRBD1 (5 bases). This CDR3 has 13 amino acids. The V and J ends lost 5 bases and 10 bases respectively, with 17 bases between them. In germline, CDR1 is MNHEY, CDR2 SVGAGI. CDR3 residues: CASSLSKGYGAFF. The DNA for the CDR3 is TGTGCCAGCAGTCTCTCCAAGGGGTACGGAGCTTTCTTT.

The rearrangement joins TRBV6-1 to TRBJ2-2; D may be TRBD1 (5 bases). The germline CDR1 and CDR2 sequences are MNHNS and SASEGT. The CDR3 totals 14 residues. The V end lost 7 bases, the J end lost 6 bases, and 15 bases lay between the germline ends. The CDR3 protein is CASTPGYSSGELFF. CDR3 DNA sequence: TGTGCCAGCACTCCAGGGTACTCATCCGGGGAGCTGTTTTTT.

The V gene is TRBV5-4, the J gene TRBJ2-7, with 15 bases aligning to TRBD2. Germline loops: CDR1 SGHNT, CDR2 YYREEE (reference sequence). V lost 3 bases and J lost 1; bases outside the gene matches: 2. CDR3 size: 16 residues. CDR3 sequence: CASSSGLAGGSYEQYF. The CDR3 bases are TGTGCCAGCAGCTCCGGACTAGCGGGAGGGTCCTACGAGCAGTACTTC.

The chain has TRBV11-2 and TRBJ2-7; 8 bases are a match to TRBD1. J lost 3 bases, V lost 1 base, and 8 bases had no gene match. The CDR3 extends over 16 amino acids. Germline CDR1 reads SGHAT; CDR2 reads FQNNGV. CDR3: CASSLAGSGGFYEQYF. CDR3 coding DNA: TGTGCCAGCAGCTTAGCGGGGTCAGGGGGCTTCTACGAGCAGTACTTC.

V is TRBV11-3 and J is TRBJ2-1; 9 positions match TRBD1. CDR3 length equals 17 residues. Germline CDR1 SGHNT, CDR2 YENEEA. Trimming removed 1 base from V and 3 bases from J; junction bases left unmatched: 7. In DNA, the CDR3 is TGTGCCAGCAGCTTAGGTCTCCGGGACAGGGACTACAATGAGCAGTTCTTC. It specifies CASSLGLRDRDYNEQFF.

The chain carries TRBV27 and TRBJ1-5; no clear D gene. The CDR3 spans 13 residues. Trimming took 0 bases from V and 6 from J, leaving 6 bases between them. Germline V gene data show CDR1 as MNHEY and CDR2 as SMNVEV (reference sequence). The DNA for the CDR3 is TGTGCCAGCAGTTTATCTGCGGGTCAGCCCCAGCATTTT. Translating gives CASSLSAGQPQHF.

CDR3 protein: CASSRILGGGNGYTF. The CDR3 coding sequence is TGTGCCAGCAGCAGAATATTGGGAGGTGGGAATGGCTACACCTTC. J is TRBJ1-2 and V is TRBV7-2; no clear D. With 5 bases removed from V and 6 bases from J, the gap between germline ends came to 19 bases. The germline gives CDR1 SGHTA, CDR2 FQGNSA. The CDR3 covers 15 residues.

The chain links TRBV5-4 to TRBJ2-5; 7 positions match TRBD2. This CDR3 spans 15 amino acids. V lost 2 bases to trimming and J lost 5 bases; unmatched junction nucleotides: 9. Germline V lookup: CDR1 SGHNT, CDR2 YYREEE (reference sequence). The CDR3 DNA follows: TGTGCCAGCAGCTTACTCCCCGGGACTAAGGAGACCCAGTACTTC. Translation: CASSLLPGTKETQYF.

The CDR3 loop is CASSPTRNEQYF. CDR3 sequence (DNA): TGTGCCAGCAGCCCCACACGAAACGAGCAGTACTTC. The rearrangement links TRBV7-2 to TRBJ2-7, with unresolved D. Germline CDR1 SGHTA, CDR2 FQGNSA. The V end lost 5 bases, the J end lost 5 bases, and 10 bases lay between the germline ends. The CDR3 loop spans 12 amino acids.